The next 22 T cell receptor beta chains were all read from a single sample in a study of blood T cell repertoires in COVID-19. TCRdb's copy holds only in-frame clones and misses some; the assay was immunoSEQ multiplex PCR. The sample lists over 100,000 clones; 70% to 90% were seen once. Sequenced sample: peripheral blood. The receptors come from a man aged 40-49 years with active or convalescent COVID-19.

The chain carries TRBV10-1 and TRBJ1-3; D is perhaps TRBD1 (6 bases). Trimming removed 10 bases from V and 2 bases from J, with 15 bases in between. The CDR3 covers 14 residues. The germline CDR1 and CDR2 sequences are WNHNN and SYGVQD (reference sequence). CDR3 bases: TGCGCCATCCCCAGGGGATACCCTGGAAACACCATATATTTT. Protein product: CAIPRGYPGNTIYF.

The rearrangement links TRBV5-1 to TRBJ2-5, with D possibly matching TRBD2 (5 bases). The V gene lost 4 bases and the J gene lost 3 bases, with 13 bases spanning the gap. This CDR3 region has 14 residues. In germline, CDR1 is SGHRS, CDR2 YFSETQ. DNA for the CDR3: TGCGCCAGCAGCCTAGGACGGGGAAAAGAGACCCAGTACTTC. Protein sequence: CASSLGRGKETQYF.

The chain combines TRBV5-6 with TRBJ1-2; unclear D gene. Per germline, CDR1 SGHDT and CDR2 YYEEEE. Trimming took 3 bases from V and 5 from J, leaving 5 bases between them. This CDR3 comprises 11 residues. As DNA, the CDR3 is TGTGCCAGCAGCTCGAGGTATGGCTACACCTTC. It translates to CASSSRYGYTF.

The rearrangement uses TRBV7-2 and TRBJ1-1, with D perhaps matching TRBD1 (6 bases). Trimming stripped 6 bases from V and 8 bases from J, with 13 bases between. The CDR3 extends over 12 amino acids. The germline V gene encodes CDR1 SGHTA and CDR2 FQGNSA. DNA for the CDR3: TGTGCCAGCAGTCAGGGGATCGGGGAAGCTTTCTTT. This codes for CASSQGIGEAFF.

The chain employs TRBV12-3 or TRBV12-4 and TRBJ1-1, with unresolved D. This CDR3 spans 13 amino acids. Trimming took 7 bases from V and 1 from J, leaving 10 bases between them. The CDR3 region is CASIEGTNTEAFF. DNA of the CDR3: TGTGCCAGCATTGAGGGAACGAACACTGAAGCTTTCTTT.

At least ten counts were recorded for this clone. The V and J genes are TRBV7-2 and TRBJ2-3, with 9 bases matching TRBD2. CDR1 and CDR2 from the germline V gene are SGHTA and FQGNSA. Germline trimming cut 5 bases from V and 6 bases from J; bases unmatched to any gene: 9. The length of the CDR3 is 15 residues. The CDR3 reads CASSTVAGAKDTQYF. As DNA, the CDR3 is TGTGCCAGCAGCACCGTAGCGGGGGCGAAGGATACGCAGTATTTT.

At least ten counts were recorded for this clone. This chain uses TRBV9 with TRBJ2-2; TRBD2 might be the D (5 bases). CDR1 and CDR2 from the germline V gene are SGDLS and YYNGEE. CDR3 length equals 18 residues. Trimming removed 3 bases at V and 0 bases at J, with 18 bases between. In nucleotides, the CDR3 is TGTGCCAGCAGCGCCGTTCGTCGGACTCCCTCGAACACCGGGGAGCTGTTTTTT. It codes for CASSAVRRTPSNTGELFF.

This sequence joins TRBV5-1 and TRBJ2-6; D unresolved. This CDR3 comprises 15 residues. CDR1 and CDR2 from the germline V gene are SGHRS and YFSETQ. With 6 bases removed from V and 0 bases from J, the gap between germline ends came to 10 bases. The CDR3 nucleotides are TGCGCCAGCACCGTATCAGTCTCTGGGGCCAACGTCCTGACTTTC. This codes for CASTVSVSGANVLTF.

CDR3 sequence: CASSLVNYNSPLHF. CDR3 nucleotides: TGTGCCAGCAGCTTAGTAAACTATAATTCACCCCTCCACTTT. J is TRBJ1-6 and V is TRBV7-8; no firm D call. Per germline, CDR1 SGHVS and CDR2 FQNEAQ. The CDR3 runs 14 residues. Trimming pared 1 base from V and 3 bases from J, leaving 4 bases between. The entire variable domain, with the rest obtained from reference TRBV7-8 and TRBJ1-6, is as follows: GAGVSQSPRYKVAKRGQDVALRCDPISGHVSLFWYQQALGQGPEFLTYFQNEAQLDKSGLPSDRFFAERPEGSVSTLKIQRTQQEDSAVYLCASSLVNYNSPLHFGNGTRLTVT.

The J gene is TRBJ2-3, the V gene TRBV1; no check of the table's D call, TRBD2, against the DNA was made. TRBV1 counts as a pseudogene. The CDR3 has 18 residues. The CDR3 loop is CTSSQDRLAGASTDTQYF. CDR3 nucleotide sequence: TGCACCAGCAGCCAAGATCGGCTAGCGGGGGCCAGCACAGATACGCAGTATTTT.

The V call is TRBV4-2, the J call TRBJ2-5; D might be TRBD2 (6 bases). V was pared by 4 bases and J by 2 bases, with 11 bases between. The CDR3 extends over 14 amino acids. The germline CDR1 and CDR2 sequences are LGHNA and YNFKEQ. The DNA for the CDR3 is TGTGCCAGCAGCCCAGGACTACGTCAAGAGACCCAGTACTTC. Protein sequence: CASSPGLRQETQYF.

This chain uses TRBV27 with TRBJ2-7; maybe TRBD2 (6 bases). V shed 6 bases and J shed 4 bases, with 16 bases lying between them. The germline CDR1 and CDR2 sequences are MNHEY and SMNVEV (reference sequence). The CDR3 consists of 14 residues. The CDR3 sequence is CASRTLGGQYEQYF. The DNA of the CDR3 is TGTGCCAGCAGAACCCTGGGGGGTCAGTACGAGCAGTACTTC.

The rearrangement uses TRBV3-1 (or the pseudogene TRBV3-2) and TRBJ1-2, with 9 nucleotides matching TRBD1. This CDR3 has 15 residues. V lost 0 bases, J lost 4 bases, and 3 bases stayed unmatched. CDR1 LGHDT and CDR2 YNNKEL come from the germline V gene (reference sequence). The CDR3 DNA sequence: TGTGCCAGCAGCCAAGAAGGGACAGGGTTCTATGGCTACACCTTC. Its translation is CASSQEGTGFYGYTF.

The CDR3 loop reads CASSWGTGTWNTEAFF. CDR3 DNA sequence: TGTGCCAGCAGCTGGGGGACAGGGACCTGGAACACTGAAGCTTTCTTT. This chain connects TRBV5-5 to TRBJ1-1, with 9 bases matching TRBD1. The V gene end was trimmed by 3 bases and the J gene end by 1 base; junction bases not matched to a gene: 7. Germline values: CDR1 SGHKS, CDR2 YYEKEE (reference sequence). This CDR3 region has 16 residues.

The chain carries TRBV7-9 and TRBJ2-5, with 8 positions matching TRBD1. Germline loops: CDR1 SEHNR, CDR2 FQNEAQ (reference sequence). V trimming: 1 base; J trimming: 5 bases; junction bases outside the gene matches: 9. This CDR3 is built from 16 residues. The CDR3 coding sequence is TGTGCCAGCAGCTTAGTAAGAGGACAGGGTGTTGAGACCCAGTACTTC. Its protein is CASSLVRGQGVETQYF.

The rearrangement links TRBV7-2 to TRBJ2-7; D is ambiguous. The CDR3 totals 14 residues. Germline values: CDR1 SGHTA, CDR2 FQGNSA. The V end was cut by 4 bases, the J end by 7 bases, with 17 bases between. The CDR3 sequence is CASSSMRSTPEQYF. In DNA form, the CDR3 reads TGTGCCAGCAGCTCAATGAGGTCCACCCCGGAGCAGTACTTC.

V is TRBV18 and J is TRBJ2-5; D may be TRBD2 (5 bases). CDR3 size: 15 residues. Germline V gives CDR1 KGHSH, CDR2 LQKENI. V was cut by 3 bases and J by 3 bases, with 14 bases left in between. The CDR3 coding sequence is TGTGCCAGCTCACCTGAGCGGAAACCGAAAGAGACCCAGTACTTC. It yields the protein CASSPERKPKETQYF.

This clone appeared a single time. The chain has TRBV7-3 and TRBJ1-2; possible D gene TRBD1, 5 bases. The CDR3 has 13 residues. V dropped 5 bases and J dropped 8 bases, with 15 bases sitting between them. In germline, CDR1 is SGHTA, CDR2 FQGTGA. In nucleotides, the CDR3 is TGTGCCAGCAGCCCAAACGGGGGTTGGGGCTACACCTTC. It encodes CASSPNGGWGYTF. Supplemented by reference TRBV7-3 and TRBJ1-2, the full variable domain reads GAGVSQTPSNKVTEKGKYVELRCDPISGHTALYWYRQSLGQGPEFLIYFQGTGAADDSGLPNDRFFAVRPEGSVSTLKIQRTERGDSAVYLCASSPNGGWGYTFGSGTRLTVV.

The V and J genes are TRBV7-2 and TRBJ2-7; no definite D call. V lost 0 bases, J lost 2 bases, and 5 bases lay in between. CDR3 length equals 13 residues. Germline CDR1 and CDR2: SGHTA and FQGNSA. The CDR3 reads CASSLAATYEQYF. The CDR3 region has the DNA TGTGCCAGCAGCTTAGCAGCCACCTACGAGCAGTACTTC.

The V call is TRBV24-1, the J call TRBJ2-2, with 8 nucleotides matching TRBD2. Germline loops: CDR1 KGHDR, CDR2 SFDVKD. The CDR3 extends over 14 amino acids. The ends lost 10 bases at V and 5 bases at J; junction bases unmatched: 8. CDR3 in DNA: TGTGCCACAGGACAGTCGGGGGGGACCGGGGAGCTGTTTTTT. This encodes CATGQSGGTGELFF.

The table lists this clone with a count of one. The chain links TRBV3-1 (or the pseudogene TRBV3-2) to TRBJ2-1; TRBD2 aligns across 13 bases. The CDR3 sequence is 18 residues long. J was trimmed by 1 base and V by 6 bases; bases with no gene match: 9. CDR1 and CDR2 from the germline V gene are LGHDT and YNNKEL (reference sequence). DNA of the CDR3: TGTGCCAGCAGTCCGGGGACTAGCGGGGCTTGGTCCTACAATGAGCAGTTCTTC. Its protein product is CASSPGTSGAWSYNEQFF.

The chain has TRBV29-1 and TRBJ2-3; 13 bases line up with TRBD2. The CDR3 runs 15 residues. V dropped 7 bases and J dropped 2; count of bases not matched to a gene: 6. The germline gives CDR1 SQVTM, CDR2 ANQGSEA. The chain's CDR3 is CSGILAGGNTDTQYF. Here the CDR3 DNA reads TGCAGCGGGATACTAGCGGGGGGGAACACAGATACGCAGTATTTT.